This T cell receptor (beta chain) is from a study of T cells in localized non-small cell lung cancer. Notes on the study in general: Uninvolved adjacent lung had more T cell clonality than any other tissue, topping tumor.

CDR1 LNHDA and CDR2 SQIVND come from the germline V gene (reference sequence). The CDR3 runs to 13 residues. The V gene lost 9 bases and the J gene lost 1 base, with 12 bases spanning the gap. The table came from immunoSEQ multiplex PCR; TCRdb's copy has only in-frame clones and leaves some out. The sample lists some 1,800 clones, 27% occurring once. It was adjacent lung free of atypia that was taken, at least 2 cm from the tumor margin. As concerns this clone: Its target is unknown.

V gene TRBV19 combines with J gene TRBJ1-1; D unclear. The clonotype comes from a female donor of 60 years or more with stage I lung adenocarcinoma. The specimen comprised normal lung tissue next to the tumor, sampled before any cancer treatment. CDR3 sequence (DNA): TGTGCCAGCCAAACCAGTAAGAACACTGAAGCTTTCTTT. The encoded protein is CASQTSKNTEAFF.